This T cell receptor (beta chain) was profiled in a study of identical twins. A universal primer site arose from template switching, and cDNA bore unique molecular identifiers. TCRdb ran MiXCR on the 5' RACE reads and lists one entry per CDR3 protein. The table includes 510,000 or so distinct CDR3 sequences, roughly 15% detected once. Whole-study findings and limits: Within twin pairs, the out-of-frame alpha sequences they shared showed excess low generation probability. Memory repertoires lacked the insertion deficit that abundant cord blood beta clonotypes showed.

The CDR3 sequence is 20 residues long. Germline V gene lookup returns CDR1 KGHSH and CDR2 LQKENI. The junction had 17 bases not matched to a gene; V was cut back by 8 bases and J by 0 bases. With regard to this clonotype: Its antigen is unidentified.

Separately, the same data were catalogued under a study of yellow fever vaccine responses in identical twins. That source adds: Twins' vaccine T cell response reportedly gave the appearance of partial convergence and partial personalization.

Input material: CD4+ T cells sorted from blood. The chain combines TRBV18 with TRBJ2-7, with 15 bases fitting TRBD2. The sequence was collected from a woman younger than 35 in good health. CDR3 loop: CASSPSGTSGRSATSYEQYF. CDR3 sequence (DNA): TGTGCCAGCAGCCCCTCCGGGACTAGCGGGAGGTCGGCGACCTCCTACGAGCAGTACTTC.